A selection of T cell receptor beta chains follows, all from one sample in a study of radiation and T cells in renal cell carcinoma. Profiling relied on immunoSEQ multiplex PCR, and the TCRdb table lists in-frame clones only, not all of them. The sample lists tens of thousands of clones; 80% to 90% were seen once. The sample here was blood, taken from a patient whose treatment included radiotherapy and nephrectomy. Receptor source: a woman in her 50s with renal cell carcinoma. Each CDR3 is given with its conserved first and last residue. Each record gives: D gene, J gene, CDR3 length, V gene, clone size, CDR3 protein, CDR3 DNA. D genes are given only for firm matches. The size entry is marked missing in some rows and otherwise reads once, few, many or a size class.

>-|TRBJ2-7|16|TRBV6-1|-
CAISDGWGTNTYEQYF
TGTGCCATCAGTGATGGGTGGGGAACAAATACCTACGAGCAGTACTTC
>TRBD2|TRBJ2-3|15|TRBV9|-
CASSVGTSGTDTQYF
TGTGCCAGCAGCGTTGGGACTAGTGGTACAGATACGCAGTATTTT
>TRBD2|TRBJ2-1|15|TRBV7-9|-
CASSLRLAGGHEQFF
TGTGCTAGCAGCTTAAGGCTAGCGGGGGGACATGAGCAGTTCTTC
>-|TRBJ2-2|14|TRBV12-5|-
CASRRAANTGELFF
TGTGCTAGTCGGCGGGCGGCGAACACCGGGGAGCTGTTTTTT
>TRBD2|TRBJ2-5|17|TRBV7-2|-
CASSSRLGGGLSGAQYF
TGTGCCAGCAGCTCTAGACTTGGCGGGGGGCTCTCCGGGGCCCAGTACTTC
>TRBD2|TRBJ2-3|16|TRBV4-3|-
CASSQWLAGSTDTQYF
TGCGCCAGCAGCCAATGGCTAGCGGGTAGCACAGATACGCAGTATTTT
>-|TRBJ2-1|13|TRBV6-4|once
CASSDGGLGAQFF
TGTGCCAGCAGTGACGGCGGCCTGGGGGCCCAGTTCTTC
>TRBD1|TRBJ1-4|14|TRBV2|few
CASSELTGVEKLFF
TGTGCCAGCAGTGAATTGACAGGGGTTGAAAAACTGTTTTTT
>TRBD2|TRBJ2-5|17|TRBV5-1|-
CASSLTSGRGGGETQYF
TGCGCCAGCAGCTTGACTAGCGGGAGAGGAGGGGGAGAGACCCAGTACTTC
>TRBD2|TRBJ2-7|16|TRBV7-2|few
CASSPMVRGAAPEQYF
TGTGCCAGCAGCCCTATGGTGCGGGGGGCCGCCCCCGAGCAGTACTTC
>-|TRBJ2-2|14|TRBV27|-
CASVRTPNTGELFF
TGTGCCAGCGTGCGTACGCCGAACACCGGGGAGCTGTTTTTT
>TRBD1|TRBJ2-2|17|TRBV7-9|few
CASSLTTGQGKVGELFF
TGTGCCAGCAGCTTAACCACCGGACAGGGAAAGGTCGGGGAGCTGTTTTTT
>TRBD1|TRBJ1-4|16|TRBV7-2|-
CASSLARQGTGEKLFF
TGTGCCAGCAGCTTAGCCCGACAGGGAACGGGTGAAAAACTGTTTTTT
>TRBD1|TRBJ2-7|15|TRBV27|medium-sized
CASGAAGGRVYEQYF
TGTGCCAGCGGGGCAGCAGGGGGTAGGGTATACGAGCAGTACTTC
>-|TRBJ2-1|14|TRBV6-6|once
CASSYRRGGDEQFF
TGTGCCAGCAGTTACCGAAGGGGTGGGGATGAGCAGTTCTTC
>TRBD1|TRBJ1-3|16|TRBV5-1|-
CASRTGTGAMGNTIYF
TGCGCCAGCCGAACCGGGACAGGGGCTATGGGAAACACCATATATTTT